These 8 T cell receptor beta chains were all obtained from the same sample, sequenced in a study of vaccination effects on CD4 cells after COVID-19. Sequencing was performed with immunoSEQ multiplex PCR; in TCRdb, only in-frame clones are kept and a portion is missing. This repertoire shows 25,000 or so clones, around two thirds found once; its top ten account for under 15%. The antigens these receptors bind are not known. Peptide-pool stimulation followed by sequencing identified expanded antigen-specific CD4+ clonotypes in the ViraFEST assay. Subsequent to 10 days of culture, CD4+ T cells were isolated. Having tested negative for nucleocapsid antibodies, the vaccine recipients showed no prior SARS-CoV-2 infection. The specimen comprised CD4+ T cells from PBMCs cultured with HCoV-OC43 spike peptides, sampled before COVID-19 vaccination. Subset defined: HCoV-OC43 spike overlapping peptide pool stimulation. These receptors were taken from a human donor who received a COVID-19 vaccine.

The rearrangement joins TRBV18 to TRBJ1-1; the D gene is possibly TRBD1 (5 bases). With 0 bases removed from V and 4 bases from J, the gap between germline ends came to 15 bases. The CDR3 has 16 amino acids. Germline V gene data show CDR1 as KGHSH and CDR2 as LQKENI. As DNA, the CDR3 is TGTGCCAGCTCACCACCGTCAGGGAGGAGAGGCACTGAAGCTTTCTTT. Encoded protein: CASSPPSGRRGTEAFF.

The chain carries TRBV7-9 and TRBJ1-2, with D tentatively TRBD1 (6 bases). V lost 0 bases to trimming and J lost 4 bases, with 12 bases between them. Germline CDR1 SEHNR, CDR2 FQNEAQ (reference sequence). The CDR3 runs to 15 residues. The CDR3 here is CASSLAAGAAYGYTF. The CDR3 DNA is TGTGCCAGCAGCTTAGCTGCAGGGGCGGCCTATGGCTACACCTTC.

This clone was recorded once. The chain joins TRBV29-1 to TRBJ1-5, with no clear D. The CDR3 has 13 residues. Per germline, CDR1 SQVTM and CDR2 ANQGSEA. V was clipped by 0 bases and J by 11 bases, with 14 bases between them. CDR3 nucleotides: TGCAGCGTTGAAGATTTTCCCGAACGAGCCCAGCATTTT. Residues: CSVEDFPERAQHF. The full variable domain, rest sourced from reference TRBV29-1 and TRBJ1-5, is SAVISQKPSRDICQRGTSLTIQCQVDSQVTMMFWYRQQPGQSLTLIATANQGSEATYESGFVIDKFPISRPNLTFSTLTVSNMSPEDSSIYLCSVEDFPERAQHFGDGTRLSIL.

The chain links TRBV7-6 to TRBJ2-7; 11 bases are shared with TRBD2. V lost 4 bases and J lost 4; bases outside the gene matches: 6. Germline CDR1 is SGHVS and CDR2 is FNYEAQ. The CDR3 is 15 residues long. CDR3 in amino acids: CASSSKRLAGYEQYF. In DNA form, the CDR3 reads TGTGCCAGCAGCTCCAAGAGACTAGCGGGGTACGAGCAGTACTTC.

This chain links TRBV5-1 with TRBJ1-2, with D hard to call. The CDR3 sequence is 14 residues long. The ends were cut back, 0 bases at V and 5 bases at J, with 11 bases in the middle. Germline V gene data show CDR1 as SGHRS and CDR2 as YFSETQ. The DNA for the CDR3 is TGCGCCAGCAGCTTGGGGCCCAATGGATATGGCTACACCTTC. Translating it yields CASSLGPNGYGYTF.

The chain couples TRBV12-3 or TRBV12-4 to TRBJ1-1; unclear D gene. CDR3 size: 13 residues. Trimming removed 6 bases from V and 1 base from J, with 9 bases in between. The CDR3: CASSRRQNTEAFF. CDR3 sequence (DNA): TGTGCCAGCAGCCGGCGGCAGAACACTGAAGCTTTCTTT.

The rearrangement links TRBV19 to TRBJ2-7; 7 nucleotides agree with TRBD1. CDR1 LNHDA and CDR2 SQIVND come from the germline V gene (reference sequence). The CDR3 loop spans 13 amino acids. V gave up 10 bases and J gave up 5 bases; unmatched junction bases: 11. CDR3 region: CATTFRGFHEQYF. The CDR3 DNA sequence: TGTGCCACCACTTTCAGGGGGTTCCACGAGCAGTACTTC.

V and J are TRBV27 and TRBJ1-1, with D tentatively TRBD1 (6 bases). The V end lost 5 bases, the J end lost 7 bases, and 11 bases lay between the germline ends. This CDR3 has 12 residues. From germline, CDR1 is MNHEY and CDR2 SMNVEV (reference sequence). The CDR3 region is CASSLTTGEAFF. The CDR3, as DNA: TGTGCCAGCAGTCTAACGACAGGTGAAGCTTTCTTT.